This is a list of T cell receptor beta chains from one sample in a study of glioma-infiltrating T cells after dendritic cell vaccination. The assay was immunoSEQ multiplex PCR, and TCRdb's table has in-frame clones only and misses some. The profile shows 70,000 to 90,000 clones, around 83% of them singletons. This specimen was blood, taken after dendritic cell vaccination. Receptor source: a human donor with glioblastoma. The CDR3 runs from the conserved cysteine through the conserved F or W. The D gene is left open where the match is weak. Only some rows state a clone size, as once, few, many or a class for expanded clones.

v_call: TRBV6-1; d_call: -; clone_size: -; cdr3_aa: CASSEGPYNSPLHF
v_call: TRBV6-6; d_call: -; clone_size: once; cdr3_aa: CASGRGGTEAFF
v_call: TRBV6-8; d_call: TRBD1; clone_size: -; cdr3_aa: CASRLLQGEVTEAFF
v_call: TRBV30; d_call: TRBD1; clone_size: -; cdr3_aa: CAWSGPGQGASQYF
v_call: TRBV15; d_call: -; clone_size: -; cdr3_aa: CATSRDLGSSGNTIYF
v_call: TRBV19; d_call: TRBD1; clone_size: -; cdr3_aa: CASSSLGQSNQPQHF
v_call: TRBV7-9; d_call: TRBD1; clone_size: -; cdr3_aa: CASSTQDRGSSRELFF
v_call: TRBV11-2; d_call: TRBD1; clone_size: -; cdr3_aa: CASSYGTGRQETQYF
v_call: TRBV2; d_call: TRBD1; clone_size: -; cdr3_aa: CASFSLRDRGNYGYTF
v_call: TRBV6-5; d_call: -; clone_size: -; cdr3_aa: CASSQSIDTSTEAFF
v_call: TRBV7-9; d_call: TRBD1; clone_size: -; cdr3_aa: CASSARGRGADRWNYGYTF